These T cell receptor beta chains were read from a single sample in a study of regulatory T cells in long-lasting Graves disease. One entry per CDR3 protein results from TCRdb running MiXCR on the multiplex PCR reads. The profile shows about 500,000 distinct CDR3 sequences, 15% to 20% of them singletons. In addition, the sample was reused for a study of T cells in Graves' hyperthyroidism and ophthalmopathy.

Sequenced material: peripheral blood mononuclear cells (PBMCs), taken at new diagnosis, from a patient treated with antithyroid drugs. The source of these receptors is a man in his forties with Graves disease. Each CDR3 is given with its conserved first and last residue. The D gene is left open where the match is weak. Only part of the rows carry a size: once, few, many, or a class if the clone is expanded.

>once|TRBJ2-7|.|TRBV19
CASMSRGTYEQYF
TGTGCCAGTATGTCGAGGGGGACCTACGAGCAGTACTTC
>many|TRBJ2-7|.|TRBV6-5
CASSYSGPYYEQYF
TGTGCCAGCAGTTACTCGGGCCCCTACTACGAGCAGTACTTC
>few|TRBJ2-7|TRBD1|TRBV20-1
CSASTGGYEQYF
TGCAGTGCTAGTACAGGGGGCTACGAGCAGTACTTC
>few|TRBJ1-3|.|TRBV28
CASTPGYSGNTIYF
TGTGCCAGCACCCCAGGCTACTCTGGAAACACCATATATTTT
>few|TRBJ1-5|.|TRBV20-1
CSARDVGNGNQPQHF
TGCAGTGCTAGAGATGTGGGGAATGGCAATCAGCCCCAGCATTTT
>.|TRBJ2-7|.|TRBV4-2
CASSQWSGAQVDYEQYF
TGTGCCAGCAGCCAATGGTCGGGCGCCCAAGTAGACTACGAGCAGTACTTC
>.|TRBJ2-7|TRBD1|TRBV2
CASSEALPGTVTYEQYF
TGTGCCAGCAGTGAAGCGCTTCCTGGGACAGTTACCTACGAGCAGTACTTC
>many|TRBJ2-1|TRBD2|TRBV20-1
CSARKVTSGSDEQFF
TGCAGTGCTAGAAAGGTGACTAGCGGGAGCGATGAGCAGTTCTTC
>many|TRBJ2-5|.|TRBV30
CAWSVRGADQETQYF
TGTGCCTGGAGTGTAAGAGGGGCGGACCAAGAGACCCAGTACTTC
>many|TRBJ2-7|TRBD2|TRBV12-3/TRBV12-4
CASRKATSGSSYEQYF
TGTGCCAGCAGGAAGGCAACTAGCGGCAGCTCCTACGAGCAGTACTTC
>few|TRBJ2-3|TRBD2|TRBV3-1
CASSPLAGTDMQYF
TGTGCCAGCAGCCCACTAGCGGGCACAGATATGCAGTATTTT
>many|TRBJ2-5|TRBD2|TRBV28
CASSFESGGRAGEETQYF
TGTGCCAGCAGTTTTGAGAGTGGGGGGAGGGCCGGGGAAGAGACCCAGTACTTC
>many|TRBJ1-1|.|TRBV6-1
CASSQGHTGTEAFF
TGTGCCAGCAGTCAGGGACATACCGGGACTGAAGCTTTCTTT
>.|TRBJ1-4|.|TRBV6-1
CASSAGFGTNEKLFF
TGTGCCAGCAGTGCAGGGTTTGGAACTAATGAAAAACTGTTTTTT
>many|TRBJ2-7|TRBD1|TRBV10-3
CAISDSGQSYEQYF
TGTGCCATCAGTGATTCGGGACAGAGCTACGAGCAGTACTTC
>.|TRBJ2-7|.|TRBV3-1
CASSPRGGGVEQYF
TGTGCCAGCAGCCCCCGGGGAGGCGGCGTCGAGCAGTACTTC
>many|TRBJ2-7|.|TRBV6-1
CASKRGDLPGEQYF
TGTGCCAGCAAGCGAGGGGATCTTCCGGGCGAGCAGTACTTC
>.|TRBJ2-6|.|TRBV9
CASSVDGSSGANVLTF
TGTGCCAGCAGCGTCGACGGTAGCTCTGGGGCCAACGTCCTGACTTTC
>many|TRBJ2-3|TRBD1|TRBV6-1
CASSGTGQGITDTQYF
TGTGCCAGCAGTGGCACGGGACAGGGGATTACAGATACGCAGTATTTT
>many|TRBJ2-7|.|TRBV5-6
CASSSTPETYEQYF
TGTGCCAGCAGCTCGACCCCGGAGACCTACGAGCAGTACTTC
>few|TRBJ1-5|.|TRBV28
CASRIAGARSNQPQHF
TGTGCCAGCAGGATAGCAGGGGCCCGGAGCAATCAGCCCCAGCATTTT
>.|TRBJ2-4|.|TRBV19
CASSGRTGVKNIQYF
TGTGCCAGTAGTGGACGAACGGGAGTCAAAAACATTCAGTACTTC
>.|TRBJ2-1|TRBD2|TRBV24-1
CATSDPGGPSSYNEQFF
TGTGCCACCAGTGACCCGGGAGGGCCGAGCTCCTACAATGAGCAGTTCTTC
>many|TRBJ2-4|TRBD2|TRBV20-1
CSAWGLRLAISAKNIQYF
TGCAGTGCTTGGGGGTTACGACTAGCGATTAGCGCCAAAAACATTCAGTACTTC
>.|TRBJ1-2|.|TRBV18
CASSPPGQRNYGYTF
TGTGCCAGCTCACCACCTGGACAGAGAAACTATGGCTACACCTTC
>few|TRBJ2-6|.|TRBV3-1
CASSQGRAGANVLTF
TGTGCCAGCAGTCAAGGAAGGGCTGGGGCCAACGTCCTGACTTTC
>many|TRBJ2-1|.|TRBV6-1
CASSEAFRGEQFF
TGTGCCAGCAGTGAAGCATTTCGGGGCGAGCAGTTCTTC
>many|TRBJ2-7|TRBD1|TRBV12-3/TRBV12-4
CASSLGGTGGYEQYF
TGTGCCAGCAGCTTAGGCGGGACAGGGGGATACGAGCAGTACTTC
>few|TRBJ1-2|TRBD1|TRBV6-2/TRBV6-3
CASSYTGTGGGYTF
TGTGCCAGCAGTTATACCGGGACAGGGGGCGGCTACACCTTC
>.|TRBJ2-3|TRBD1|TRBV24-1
CATRGTVATDTQYF
TGTGCCACCAGGGGGACAGTAGCCACAGATACGCAGTATTTT
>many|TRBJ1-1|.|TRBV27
CASQNIGPLDTEAFF
TGTGCCAGCCAAAATATCGGACCCCTGGATACTGAAGCTTTCTTT
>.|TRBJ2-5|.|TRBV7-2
CASSLDWGLKTQYF
TGTGCCAGCAGCTTAGATTGGGGGCTTAAGACCCAGTACTTC
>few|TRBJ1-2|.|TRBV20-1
CSASAGAGDYGYTF
TGCAGTGCTAGTGCCGGGGCTGGGGACTATGGCTACACCTTC
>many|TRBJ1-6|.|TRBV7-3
CASSPRVDSPLHF
TGTGCCAGCAGCCCCAGGGTTGATTCACCCCTCCACTTT
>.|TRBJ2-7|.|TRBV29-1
CSVDTSNEQYF
TGCAGCGTTGATACCAGCAATGAGCAGTACTTC
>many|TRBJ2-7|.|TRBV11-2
CASSLAFRDSYEQYF
TGTGCCAGCAGCTTAGCTTTCCGGGACTCATACGAGCAGTACTTC
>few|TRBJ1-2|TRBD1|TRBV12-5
CASGIETGSHGYTF
TGTGCTAGTGGTATAGAGACAGGGTCCCATGGCTACACCTTC
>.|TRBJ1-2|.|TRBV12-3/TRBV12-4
CASRAQGRGYTF
TGTGCCAGCAGGGCCCAGGGGCGCGGCTACACCTTC
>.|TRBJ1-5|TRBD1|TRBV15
CATSRAGKQGGAVQPQHF
TGTGCCACCAGCAGAGCGGGGAAACAGGGGGGCGCGGTGCAGCCCCAGCATTTT
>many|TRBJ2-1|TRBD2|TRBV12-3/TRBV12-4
CASSSPLAGAGENEQFF
TGTGCCAGCAGTTCCCCCCTAGCGGGAGCAGGAGAAAATGAGCAGTTCTTC
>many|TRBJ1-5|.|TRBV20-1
CSARDRPYSNQPQHF
TGCAGTGCTAGAGACAGACCATATAGCAATCAGCCCCAGCATTTT
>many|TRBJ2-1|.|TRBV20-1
CSASGGRGYEQFF
TGCAGTGCTAGTGGGGGGAGGGGGTATGAGCAGTTCTTC
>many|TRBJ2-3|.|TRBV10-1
CASSERESGTDTQYF
TGCGCCAGCAGTGAACGGGAGAGCGGCACAGATACGCAGTATTTT
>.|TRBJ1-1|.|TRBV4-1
CASSQFWGNTEAFF
TGCGCCAGCAGCCAGTTTTGGGGGAACACTGAAGCTTTCTTT
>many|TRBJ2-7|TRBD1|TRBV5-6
CASSTGQGYEQYF
TGTGCCAGCAGCACGGGACAGGGCTACGAGCAGTACTTC
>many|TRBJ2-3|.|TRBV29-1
CSVRRTNTDTQYF
TGCAGCGTTAGGCGGACGAACACAGATACGCAGTATTTT
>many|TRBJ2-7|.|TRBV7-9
CASSLEGGGIYEQYF
TGTGCCAGCAGCTTAGAGGGAGGAGGGATATACGAGCAGTACTTC
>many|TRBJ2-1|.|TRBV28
CASSPPGRLNEQFF
TGTGCCAGCAGTCCCCCGGGACGCCTAAATGAGCAGTTCTTC
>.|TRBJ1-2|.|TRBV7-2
CASNSGGGNYGYTF
TGTGCCAGCAACTCCGGGGGGGGTAACTATGGCTACACCTTC
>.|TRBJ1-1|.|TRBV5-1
CASSARGGGTEAFF
TGCGCCAGCAGCGCTAGAGGGGGGGGGACTGAAGCTTTCTTT
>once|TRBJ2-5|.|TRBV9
CASSVAPASVETQYF
TGTGCCAGCAGCGTAGCTCCGGCTAGCGTTGAGACCCAGTACTTC